This TCR beta chain was sequenced for a study of T-cell memory formation after mild COVID-19. Via MiXCR, TCRdb re-called the 5' RACE reads, giving one row per CDR3 protein. The sample records 250,000 to 350,000 distinct CDR3 sequences, less than 20% being singletons. This clonotype was counted only a few times. Its antigen remains unknown. Findings of the study overall: SARS-CoV-2 specificity was not confirmed for second-wave clones peaking on day 37.

The sequenced sample was PBMCs or a T cell subset sorted from them (not recorded which). The clonotype originates from a man aged 18 to 29 who had mild COVID-19 (a few samples of this study predate the infection). Cell type and time point are not known.

CDR3 DNA: TGTGCCAGCCTAGGTGAGCGGAGCTCCTACAATGAGCAGTTCTTC. Protein: CASLGERSSYNEQFF. The V and J genes are TRBV7-8 and TRBJ2-1; D might be TRBD2 (5 bases). Per the germline V gene, CDR1 is SGHVS and CDR2 is FQNEAQ. V lost 8 bases, J lost 0 bases, and 14 bases lay in between. The length of the CDR3 is 15 residues.